The 9 T cell receptor beta chains below come from one sample, sequenced in a study of brain metastases from non-small cell lung cancer. Measured with immunoSEQ multiplex PCR; TCRdb has only the in-frame clones, and not every one. This sample has roughly 1,500 clones, with about 88% found just once. The sequenced sample was primary lung tumor tissue. The receptors here all came from a donor at least 40 years old with non-small cell lung cancer.

The chain couples TRBV5-1 to TRBJ1-2, with a possible D match to TRBD1 (6 bases). Trimming took 4 bases from V and 4 from J, leaving 11 bases between them. CDR1 and CDR2 from the germline V gene are SGHRS and YFSETQ. This CDR3 contains 13 residues. This chain's CDR3 is CASSEKQGYGYTF. The CDR3 nucleotides read TGCGCCAGCAGCGAGAAACAGGGCTATGGCTACACCTTC.

CDR3 sequence reads: CASSVGGPGNTIYF. Written as DNA, the CDR3 is TGTGCCAGCAGCGTAGGGGGCCCTGGAAACACCATATATTTT. The chain employs TRBV9 and TRBJ1-3, with D maybe TRBD1 (5 bases). The CDR3 contains 14 residues. The germline V gene has CDR1 SGDLS and CDR2 YYNGEE. V lost 0 bases and J lost 2, with 6 bases in between.

The V and J genes are TRBV9 and TRBJ2-3; TRBD2 aligns across 14 bases. After removal of 3 bases from V and 0 bases from J, the junction contained 12 bases not matched to a gene. CDR3 length: 20 amino acids. Germline values: CDR1 SGDLS, CDR2 YYNGEE. The CDR3 is CASSAPGLAGAHVSTDTQYF. As DNA, the CDR3 is TGTGCCAGCAGCGCGCCGGGACTAGCGGGGGCCCACGTTAGCACAGATACGCAGTATTTT.

Note on this clone: The junction does not match germline at one end; this may be a read error. The V and J genes are TRBV6-5 and TRBJ1-2; 8 nucleotides match TRBD1. This CDR3 is 14 amino acids long. Germline values: CDR1 MNHEY, CDR2 SVGAGI. In DNA form, the CDR3 reads TGTGCCAGCAGCCTCAGGGGGCAGAGCTATGGCTATACCTTC. Translation gives CASSLRGQSYGYTF.

Only one count was recorded for this clone. The gene calls are TRBV2 and TRBJ1-2; 7 nucleotides agree with TRBD1. V lost 8 bases and J lost 0; bases outside the gene matches: 3. This CDR3 is 13 amino acids long. Germline V gives CDR1 SNHLY, CDR2 FYNNEI. The CDR3 loop is CASSGTANYGYTF. The DNA of the CDR3 is TGTGCCAGCTCCGGGACAGCTAACTATGGCTACACCTTC.

This chain uses TRBV5-8 with TRBJ2-1; D is tentatively TRBD1 or TRBD2 (5 bases each). V was shortened by 3 bases and J by 10 bases, with 17 bases between the two germline ends. The CDR3 consists of 14 residues. From germline, CDR1 is SGHTS and CDR2 YDEGEE. CDR3 sequence: CASSSNPTRGEQFF. The CDR3 nucleotides are TGTGCCAGCAGCTCGAACCCCACTAGGGGCGAGCAGTTCTTC.

The chain has TRBV30 and TRBJ2-1; D ambiguous. Germline lookup yields CDR1 GTSNPN and CDR2 SVGIG (reference sequence). V was trimmed by 1 base and J by 5 bases, leaving 9 bases between them. This CDR3 is built from 13 residues. In nucleotides, the CDR3 is TGTGCCTGGAGTGGGGAAGCGCACAATGAGCAGTTCTTC. Protein sequence: CAWSGEAHNEQFF.

V usage is TRBV5-1 and J usage is TRBJ2-7; 11 nucleotides align to TRBD2. The length of the CDR3 is 16 residues. Germline CDR1 SGHRS, CDR2 YFSETQ. The trim removed 2 bases at V and 1 base at J, leaving 5 bases unmatched. Written as DNA, the CDR3 is TGCGCCAGCAGCTTACTAGCGGGGGTCGGGTCCTACGAGCAGTACTTC. Its translation is CASSLLAGVGSYEQYF.

V and J are TRBV7-8 and TRBJ2-2, with a weak D call TRBD1 (6 bases). The germline CDR1 and CDR2 sequences are SGHVS and FQNEAQ. The germline V and J ends were trimmed by 1 base and 1 base, with 13 bases remaining between them. The CDR3 loop spans 17 amino acids. The CDR3 region is CASSLVPATGNTGELFF. DNA of the CDR3: TGTGCCAGCAGCTTAGTTCCGGCGACAGGGAACACCGGGGAGCTGTTTTTT. Filled out from reference TRBV7-8 and TRBJ2-2, the complete variable domain reads GAGVSQSPRYKVAKRGQDVALRCDPISGHVSLFWYQQALGQGPEFLTYFQNEAQLDKSGLPSDRFFAERPEGSVSTLKIQRTQQEDSAVYLCASSLVPATGNTGELFFGEGSRLTVL.